This T cell receptor beta chain was found in a study of CD8 T cells in Susac syndrome. Trimming took off 3 bases at V and 9 bases at J, with 14 bases between the two ends. CDR1 is SGHTA, CDR2 FQGNSA, per germline. The CDR3 contains 13 residues. Reverse transcription of roughly 0.5 to 1 ug RNA was performed with random hexamers. TCRdb used MiXCR to reprocess the immunoSEQ multiplex PCR reads, holding one entry per CDR3 protein. The table has about 50,000 distinct CDR3 sequences, roughly 93% seen once. Study-wide points: The relatively small number of individuals in the TCR sequencing and HLA analysis was acknowledged by the study.

Sequencing targeted TCR beta in T cells from blood (CD8+ and CD4+). While CD8+ and CD4+ T cells were isolated negatively, TEMRA cells were enriched by FACS. Only one count was recorded for this clonotype. No antigen is known for it. The TCR comes from a human donor with multiple sclerosis. The V call is TRBV7-2, the J call TRBJ1-1; D is possibly TRBD1 (5 bases). Sequencing was performed on CD8+ T cells from PBMCs. CDR3 protein: CASSFGGAVQAFF. The CDR3 DNA sequence: TGTGCCAGCAGCTTCGGTGGGGCCGTCCAAGCTTTCTTT.